The T cell receptor beta chain described here comes from a study of immune characterization of retroperitoneal liposarcoma. In TCRdb, the PCR reads were re-called with MiXCR into one record per CDR3 protein. The repertoire includes 2,000 to 2,500 distinct CDR3 sequences, roughly half of them detected once, and roughly three fifths sits in the top ten. Trimming took off 7 bases at V and 5 bases at J, with 15 bases between the two ends. The CDR3 extends over 14 amino acids. In germline, CDR1 is MNHNY, CDR2 SVGAGI (reference sequence). This sequence joins TRBV6-6 and TRBJ2-1; D gene ambiguous. The sample was tumor tissue. This receptor was taken from a female donor with retroperitoneal liposarcoma. CDR3: CASKTELVNNEQFF. DNA of the CDR3: TGTGCCAGCAAGACTGAACTGGTCAACAATGAGCAGTTCTTC.